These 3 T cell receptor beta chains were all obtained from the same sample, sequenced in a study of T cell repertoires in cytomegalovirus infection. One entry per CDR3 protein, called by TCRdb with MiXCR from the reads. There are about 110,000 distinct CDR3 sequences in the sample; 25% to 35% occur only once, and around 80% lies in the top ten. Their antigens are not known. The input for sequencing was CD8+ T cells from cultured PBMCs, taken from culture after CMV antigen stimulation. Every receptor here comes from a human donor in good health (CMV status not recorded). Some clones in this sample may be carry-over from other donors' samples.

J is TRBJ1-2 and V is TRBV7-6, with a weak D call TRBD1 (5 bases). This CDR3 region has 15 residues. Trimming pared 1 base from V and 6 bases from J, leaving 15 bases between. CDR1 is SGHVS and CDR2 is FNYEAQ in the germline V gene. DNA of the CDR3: TGTGCCAGCAGCTTAGATTGGCAGGGAACAGATGGCTACACCTTC. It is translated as CASSLDWQGTDGYTF. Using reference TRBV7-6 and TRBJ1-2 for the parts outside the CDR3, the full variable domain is GAGVSQSPRYKVTKRGQDVALRCDPISGHVSLYWYRQALGQGPEFLTYFNYEAQQDKSGLPNDRFSAERPEGSISTLTIQRTEQRDSAMYRCASSLDWQGTDGYTFGSGTRLTVV.

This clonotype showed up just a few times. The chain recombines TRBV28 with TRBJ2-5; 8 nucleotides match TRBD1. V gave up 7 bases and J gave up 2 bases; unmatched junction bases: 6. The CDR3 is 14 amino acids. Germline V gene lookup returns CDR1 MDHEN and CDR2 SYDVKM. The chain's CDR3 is CASTRRGQQETQYF. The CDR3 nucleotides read TGTGCCAGCACCCGCAGGGGGCAGCAAGAGACCCAGTACTTC.

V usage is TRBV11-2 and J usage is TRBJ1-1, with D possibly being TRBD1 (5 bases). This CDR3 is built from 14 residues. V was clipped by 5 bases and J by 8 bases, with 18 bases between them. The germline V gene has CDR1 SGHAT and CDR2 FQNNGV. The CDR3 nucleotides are TGTGCCAGCAGCGTACTAAAAGGACACCCCGAAGCTTTCTTT. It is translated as CASSVLKGHPEAFF.